One and the same sample provided the 19 T cell receptor beta chains below, sequenced in a study of OX40 agonist ivuxolimab in advanced cancers. Here immunoSEQ multiplex PCR was the method, and the copy in TCRdb shows in-frame clones only, minus some. The sample comprises 65,000 to 70,000 clones, 75% to 80% of which are singletons, and about 1.6% rests with the top ten. The material sequenced was CD4+ or CD8+ T cells sorted from blood, taken in a trial of the OX40 agonist ivuxolimab. Source of these receptors: an adult with an advanced solid tumor such as melanoma, head and neck, liver or kidney cancer.

The DNA of the CDR3 is TGTGCCAGCAGTTTAGAAGCGGGAGTGGTAGATACGCAGTATTTT. It is translated as CASSLEAGVVDTQYF. The chain carries TRBV27 and TRBJ2-3, with TRBD2 matching over 8 bases. The CDR3 runs 15 residues. CDR1 and CDR2 (germline): MNHEY, SMNVEV (reference sequence). Trimming took 2 bases from V and 5 from J; bases not matched to a gene: 6.

The sample holds one count of this clone. The V and J genes are TRBV5-4 and TRBJ2-1; D is unresolved. V shed 4 bases and J shed 4 bases, with 18 bases lying between them. The CDR3 is made up of 16 amino acids. The germline V gene has CDR1 SGHNT and CDR2 YYREEE (reference sequence). CDR3 region: CASSPPDQPPYNEQFF. The CDR3 DNA follows: TGTGCCAGCAGCCCGCCGGACCAGCCCCCTTACAATGAGCAGTTCTTC.

CDR3 sequence: CASSQRQGFLTDTQYF. In DNA form, the CDR3 reads TGTGCCAGCAGCCAACGACAGGGGTTCCTCACAGATACGCAGTATTTT. The chain combines TRBV14 with TRBJ2-3; 8 bases fit TRBD1. Germline V CDR1 and CDR2: SGHDN, FVKESK. The V and J ends lost 2 bases and 2 bases, in that order; junction bases with no gene match: 6. The CDR3 runs 16 residues.

The J gene is TRBJ2-7, the V gene TRBV5-5; the match to TRBD1 covers 8 bases. V lost 6 bases, J lost 6 bases, and 14 bases stayed unmatched. The CDR3 spans 15 residues. The germline V gene has CDR1 SGHKS and CDR2 YYEKEE (reference sequence). This CDR3 reads CASTNPGRGPFEQYF. CDR3 nucleotides: TGTGCCAGCACCAATCCCGGCAGGGGGCCCTTCGAGCAGTACTTC.

This CDR3 reads CASSLPGLGGAYEQYF. As DNA, the CDR3 is TGTGCCAGCAGTTTGCCGGGACTAGGGGGAGCCTACGAGCAGTACTTC. The V and J genes are TRBV6-5 and TRBJ2-7; 8 positions agree with TRBD2. There are 16 residues in the CDR3. Trimming cost V 4 bases and J 2 bases; bases outside gene matches: 10. Germline assignment: CDR1 MNHEY and CDR2 SVGAGI.

The chain links TRBV6-6 to TRBJ2-1, with D tentatively TRBD2 (6 bases). V was pared by 0 bases and J by 0 bases, with 6 bases between. The CDR3 totals 15 residues. In germline, CDR1 is MNHNY, CDR2 SVGAGI (reference sequence). The DNA for the CDR3 is TGTGCCAGCAGTTACTCGGGGGGCTCCTACAATGAGCAGTTCTTC. Its translation is CASSYSGGSYNEQFF.

This clone was picked up one time. The junction departs from germline at one end; a sequencing error may be responsible. Other DNA sequences in the same sample also yield this CDR3. The V gene is TRBV7-6, the J gene TRBJ1-5, with unresolved D. CDR1 and CDR2 (germline): SGHVS, FNYEAQ. This CDR3 spans 13 amino acids. The CDR3 DNA sequence: TGTGCCAGCAGCCTAGCTGAAAGTCAGCCCCAGCATTTT. It codes for CASSLAESQPQHF.

In DNA form, the CDR3 reads TGCGCCAGCAGCGACGGGACAGGGGGAAGGGAGACCCAGTACTTC. Its protein is CASSDGTGGRETQYF. The gene calls are TRBV5-1 and TRBJ2-5; 11 nucleotides match TRBD1. J lost 5 bases, V lost 4 bases, and 7 bases had no gene match. Germline V gene lookup returns CDR1 SGHRS and CDR2 YFSETQ. This CDR3 contains 15 residues.

The genes are TRBV6-6 and TRBJ2-7, with TRBD1 as a possible D gene (6 bases). The V gene lost 4 bases and the J gene lost 3 bases, with 19 bases spanning the gap. Germline V gene data show CDR1 as MNHNY and CDR2 as SVGAGI (reference sequence). This CDR3 is 16 amino acids long. CDR3 residues: CASSLLLGGWNYEQYF. In DNA, the CDR3 is TGTGCCAGCAGTTTACTTTTAGGGGGTTGGAACTACGAGCAGTACTTC.

This clone was observed a single time. The rearrangement links TRBV5-1 to TRBJ1-1; 7 bases line up with TRBD1. V gave up 0 bases and J gave up 2 bases; unmatched junction bases: 7. In germline, CDR1 is SGHRS, CDR2 YFSETQ. The CDR3 spans 16 residues. CDR3 protein: CASSLEGQRTNTEAFF. The CDR3 coding sequence is TGCGCCAGCAGCTTGGAGGGACAGCGGACAAACACTGAAGCTTTCTTT.

CDR3 amino acids: CASSQEWGQIYNEQFF. The CDR3 DNA follows: TGTGCCAGCAGCCAAGAATGGGGACAGATCTACAATGAGCAGTTCTTC. The V gene is TRBV14, the J gene TRBJ2-1; 7 bases are a match to TRBD1. The CDR3 extends over 16 amino acids. Trimming took 0 bases from V and 3 from J; bases not matched to a gene: 5. Germline assignment: CDR1 SGHDN and CDR2 FVKESK.

The chain uses TRBV11-3 and TRBJ2-7; D possibly matches TRBD1 or TRBD2 (5 bases each). Germline V gene lookup returns CDR1 SGHNT and CDR2 YENEEA. This CDR3 region has 18 residues. V lost 1 base to trimming and J lost 2 bases, with 21 bases between them. DNA for the CDR3: TGTGCCAGCAGCTTAGTGGCCACACTCGGGACCGGCGCCTACGAGCAGTACTTC. Translation gives CASSLVATLGTGAYEQYF.

This chain's CDR3 is CSVGSGGPSYEQYF. For the CDR3, the DNA is TGCAGCGTGGGCTCAGGGGGTCCGTCCTACGAGCAGTACTTC. The chain has TRBV29-1 and TRBJ2-7, with 7 bases aligning to TRBD1. J gave up 1 base and V 6 bases, and 9 bases lay outside the gene matches. Germline loops: CDR1 SQVTM, CDR2 ANQGSEA. This CDR3 is 14 amino acids long.

The V gene is TRBV4-1, the J gene TRBJ1-5, with D hard to call. The CDR3 spans 16 residues. The germline V gene encodes CDR1 MGHRA and CDR2 YSYEKL. V lost 1 base and J 3 bases, leaving 13 bases between the germline ends. The CDR3 coding sequence is TGCGCCAGCAGCCAAGTCCAAACAGTATTCAATCAGCCCCAGCATTTT. Translation gives CASSQVQTVFNQPQHF.

V usage is TRBV7-9 and J usage is TRBJ2-7, with D uncertain. The CDR3 is 12 residues long. Germline V gives CDR1 SEHNR, CDR2 FQNEAQ (reference sequence). V lost 1 base and J 6 bases, leaving 7 bases between the germline ends. The CDR3, as DNA: TGTGCCAGCAGCTTAGTGGATAGCGAGCAGTACTTC. Translating gives CASSLVDSEQYF.

This clone was seen a few times. CDR3 DNA sequence: TGTGCCAGCAGCCCGGGAGCTACCTACAATGAGCAGTTCTTC. Protein product: CASSPGATYNEQFF. This chain uses TRBV2 with TRBJ2-1; D is possibly TRBD2 (6 bases). Germline V gene sequence: CDR1 SNHLY, CDR2 FYNNEI. Trimming pared 6 bases from V and 2 bases from J, leaving 11 bases between. The length of the CDR3 is 14 residues.

The genes are TRBV2 and TRBJ2-5; D is uncertain. Trimming took off 2 bases at V and 3 bases at J, with 4 bases between the two ends. Germline loops: CDR1 SNHLY, CDR2 FYNNEI. The CDR3 has 12 residues. CDR3 in DNA: TGTGCCAGCAGTGAAATAAAAGAGACCCAGTACTTC. It yields the protein CASSEIKETQYF.

The V and J genes are TRBV6-6 and TRBJ1-2; 7 bases line up with TRBD1. The CDR3 contains 14 residues. The V segment lost 8 bases and the J segment 8 bases; nucleotides outside the gene matches: 14. Germline V lookup: CDR1 MNHNY, CDR2 SVGAGI (reference sequence). The CDR3 spells CASVRYGTAEGYTF. The CDR3 DNA sequence: TGTGCCAGCGTTAGGTATGGGACAGCGGAGGGCTACACCTTC.

This chain joins TRBV6-6 and TRBJ2-1, with TRBD2 matching 7 bases. The CDR3 consists of 13 residues. From germline, CDR1 is MNHNY and CDR2 SVGAGI (reference sequence). With V trimmed by 5 bases and J by 6 bases, 4 bases remained unmatched. In DNA, the CDR3 is TGTGCCAGCAGTACCGGACTAGGCAATGAGCAGTTCTTC. Translating gives CASSTGLGNEQFF.